The next 6 T cell receptor beta chains were all read from a single sample in a study of vaccination and CD4 T cells after COVID-19. These receptors' targets are unknown. Documented treatment: roughly 10-day PBMC culture with coronavirus spike peptide pools or control peptides (ViraFEST assay). An Oncomine TCR Beta short-read assay was used to sequence the DNA from cultured CD4+ T cells. TCRdb analysed the PCR reads with MiXCR anew, one entry per CDR3 protein. The repertoire has roughly 13,000 distinct CDR3 sequences, 55% to 80% of them found once; the top ten carry more than 5%. Material for sequencing was CD4+ T cells from blood, cultured in vitro. All receptors derive from a human donor who had recovered from COVID-19.

The chain carries TRBV7-6 and TRBJ1-2, with D possibly TRBD1 on 5 matching bases. Trimming pared 5 bases from V and 7 bases from J, leaving 26 bases between. This CDR3 is built from 17 residues. Germline V CDR1 and CDR2: SGHVS, FNYEAQ. The chain's CDR3 is CASSPIPGSRVDSGYTF. The DNA for the CDR3 is TGTGCCAGCAGCCCAATTCCCGGAAGCAGGGTCGATAGTGGCTACACCTTC.

On this clonotype itself: At one end the junction does not follow the germline gene, possibly because of a read error. The CDR3 coding sequence is TGTGCCAGCACGAGCCGGGACAGAGTGCAGCTCCAGCATTTT. Encoded protein: CASTSRDRVQLQHF. V usage is TRBV12-3 or TRBV12-4 and J usage is TRBJ1-5; 7 nucleotides align to TRBD1. The CDR3 spans 14 residues.

This chain joins TRBV27 and TRBJ2-4; TRBD1 agrees at 8 bases. The CDR3 has 16 residues. The V segment lost 5 bases and the J segment 0 bases; nucleotides outside the gene matches: 6. Germline V gives CDR1 MNHEY, CDR2 SMNVEV (reference sequence). DNA of the CDR3: TGTGCCAGCAGTCCCGGACAGGGACTAGCCAAAAACATTCAGTACTTC. Translating it yields CASSPGQGLAKNIQYF.

The chain recombines TRBV27 with TRBJ2-6; D is unclear. Trimming removed 5 bases at V and 1 base at J, with 9 bases between. CDR1 and CDR2 (germline): MNHEY, SMNVEV (reference sequence). The CDR3 consists of 15 residues. The CDR3: CASSRQLSGANVLTF. In nucleotides, the CDR3 is TGTGCCAGCAGTCGACAACTTTCTGGGGCCAACGTCCTGACTTTC.

In its sample, this clonotype was seen once. The chain uses TRBV25-1 and TRBJ1-5; no clear D gene. The CDR3 totals 17 residues. Germline assignment: CDR1 MGHDK and CDR2 SYGVNS. V was shortened by 6 bases and J by 2 bases, with 20 bases between the two germline ends. CDR3 in amino acids: CASSHSIGRRCNQPQHF. As DNA, the CDR3 is TGTGCCAGCAGCCATTCCATAGGGAGGCGCTGCAATCAGCCCCAGCATTTT.

This sequence joins TRBV27 and TRBJ1-4, with a weak D call TRBD1 (6 bases). Between the trimmed V and J ends, which lost 2 bases and 0 bases, there was a span of 10 bases. This CDR3 spans 16 amino acids. Germline CDR1 reads MNHEY; CDR2 reads SMNVEV (reference sequence). The CDR3 spells CASSLAGESTNEKLFF. CDR3 in DNA: TGTGCCAGCAGTTTAGCAGGGGAATCAACTAATGAAAAACTGTTTTTT.